The 9 T cell receptor beta chains below come from one sample, sequenced in a study of shared clonotypes between healthy human individuals. Some clones are missing from TCRdb's copy, which holds only in-frame ones; the method was immunoSEQ multiplex PCR. This sample has about 2.4 million clones, with 80% to 95% found just once. Sequencing was done on a sample of naive CD4+ T cells from PBMCs. Subset here: CD45RA+ positively selected. The receptors derive from a man younger than 35 in good health. Some clones in this sample may be carry-over from other donors' samples.

The chain recombines TRBV7-2 with TRBJ2-7; TRBD2 agrees at 8 bases. The CDR3 has 15 amino acids. Trimming at V came to 4 bases and at J to 3 bases, leaving 8 bases not matched to a gene. The germline V gene has CDR1 SGHTA and CDR2 FQGNSA. The CDR3 protein is CASSYSGMVVYEQYF. The CDR3 DNA reads TGTGCCAGCAGCTATAGCGGGATGGTGGTCTACGAGCAGTACTTC.

The chain recombines TRBV4-2 with TRBJ1-2; D unresolved. The CDR3 length is 14 residues. V gave up 0 bases and J gave up 8 bases, with 13 bases separating them. From germline, CDR1 is LGHNA and CDR2 YNFKEQ. In nucleotides, the CDR3 is TGTGCCAGCAGCCAAGATCTGGAGATCGGGGGCTACACCTTC. Its translation is CASSQDLEIGGYTF.

The rearrangement links TRBV7-2 to TRBJ1-2, with D possibly matching TRBD1 (5 bases). V was pared by 4 bases and J by 2 bases, with 17 bases between. Germline V gene lookup returns CDR1 SGHTA and CDR2 FQGNSA. The CDR3 runs 16 residues. CDR3 bases: TGTGCCAGCAGCTCCCCTAGCACGGGGGGGAACTATGGCTACACCTTC. Residues: CASSSPSTGGNYGYTF.

This clone was counted a single time. V gene TRBV7-7 combines with J gene TRBJ2-3; 8 nucleotides agree with TRBD2. The trim removed 5 bases at V and 2 bases at J, leaving 6 bases unmatched. Germline V gene sequence: CDR1 SSHAT, CDR2 FNYEAQ (reference sequence). The length of the CDR3 is 15 residues. CDR3 amino acids: CASSPTGGSTDTQYF. The CDR3 coding sequence is TGTGCCAGCAGCCCGACGGGGGGGTCCACAGATACGCAGTATTTT.

This chain uses TRBV5-6 with TRBJ2-7, with D perhaps matching TRBD1 (5 bases). The CDR3 contains 15 residues. Germline loops: CDR1 SGHDT, CDR2 YYEEEE. The V and J ends lost 4 bases and 4 bases respectively, with 18 bases between them. The CDR3 sequence is CASSPAPRGEYEQYF. CDR3 DNA sequence: TGTGCCAGCAGCCCGGCCCCTAGGGGTGAGTACGAGCAGTACTTC.

The V and J genes are TRBV5-1 and TRBJ2-3, with a weak D call TRBD2 (5 bases). Germline loops: CDR1 SGHRS, CDR2 YFSETQ. This CDR3 comprises 16 residues. V lost 0 bases and J lost 2, with 13 bases in between. The CDR3, as DNA: TGCGCCAGCAGCTTGGGGCAGCTCGGGAACACAGATACGCAGTATTTT. Translating gives CASSLGQLGNTDTQYF.

This chain connects TRBV27 to TRBJ2-7; the match to TRBD1 covers 7 bases. The junction had 12 bases not matched to a gene; V was cut back by 6 bases and J by 4 bases. This CDR3 is built from 15 residues. The germline gives CDR1 MNHEY, CDR2 SMNVEV (reference sequence). The CDR3, as DNA: TGTGCCAGCAGAAGCCTCTACAGGGGTTGGTACGAGCAGTACTTC. Translated, it gives CASRSLYRGWYEQYF.

This rearrangement joins TRBV28 to TRBJ1-2; 9 positions agree with TRBD1. Germline V gene data show CDR1 as MDHEN and CDR2 as SYDVKM. The CDR3 consists of 13 residues. V shed 5 bases, J shed 6 bases, and the junction held 4 bases outside the gene matches. The CDR3 spells CASSHRDRDGYTF. The CDR3 coding sequence is TGTGCCAGCAGTCACCGGGACAGGGATGGCTACACCTTC.

The V and J genes are TRBV4-1 and TRBJ2-6; 12 nucleotides agree with TRBD2. CDR3 size: 19 residues. Looked up from germline, CDR1 is MGHRA and CDR2 is YSYEKL. V lost 1 base and J lost 3; bases outside the gene matches: 7. The CDR3 loop reads CASSQGASGRAVGANVLTF. The CDR3 bases are TGCGCCAGCAGCCAAGGGGCTAGCGGGAGGGCCGTTGGGGCCAACGTCCTGACTTTC.